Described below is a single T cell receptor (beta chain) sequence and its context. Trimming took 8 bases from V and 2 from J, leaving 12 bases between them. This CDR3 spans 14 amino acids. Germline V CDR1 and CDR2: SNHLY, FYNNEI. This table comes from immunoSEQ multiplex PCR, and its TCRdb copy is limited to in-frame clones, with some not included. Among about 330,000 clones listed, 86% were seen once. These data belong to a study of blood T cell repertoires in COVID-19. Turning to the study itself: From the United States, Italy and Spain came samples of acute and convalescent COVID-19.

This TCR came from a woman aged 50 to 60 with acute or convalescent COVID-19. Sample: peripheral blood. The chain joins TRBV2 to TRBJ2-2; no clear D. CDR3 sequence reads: CASLPTLNTGELFF. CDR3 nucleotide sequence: TGTGCCAGCCTTCCTACCCTCAACACCGGGGAGCTGTTTTTT.